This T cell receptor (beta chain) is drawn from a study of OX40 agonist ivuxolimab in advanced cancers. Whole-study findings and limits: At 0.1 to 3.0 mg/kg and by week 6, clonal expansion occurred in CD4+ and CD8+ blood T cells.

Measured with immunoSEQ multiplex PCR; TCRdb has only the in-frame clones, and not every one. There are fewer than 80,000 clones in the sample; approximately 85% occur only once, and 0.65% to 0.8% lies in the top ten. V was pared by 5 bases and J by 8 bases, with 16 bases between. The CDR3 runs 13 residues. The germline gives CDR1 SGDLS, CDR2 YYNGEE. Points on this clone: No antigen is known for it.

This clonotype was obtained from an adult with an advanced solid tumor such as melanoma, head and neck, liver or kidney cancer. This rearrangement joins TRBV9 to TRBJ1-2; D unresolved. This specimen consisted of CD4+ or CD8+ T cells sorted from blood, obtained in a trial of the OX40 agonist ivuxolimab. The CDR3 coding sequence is TGTGCCAGCAGTCCCCGGCCGGGTGGAGGCTACACCTTC. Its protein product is CASSPRPGGGYTF.